This record concerns one T cell receptor beta chain sequence. The antigen is not known. The record originates from a study of OX40 agonist ivuxolimab in advanced cancers. With V trimmed by 5 bases and J by 8 bases, 12 bases remained unmatched. Germline V gene lookup returns CDR1 WSHSY and CDR2 SAAADI. The CDR3 length is 15 residues. Study-wide points: The 0.1-3.0 mg/kg partial responders had among the lowest clonal expansion.

TCRdb's table, derived via immunoSEQ multiplex PCR, lists solely in-frame clones and lacks some. The data contain about 84,000 clones, around 94% of them seen just once; the ten biggest clones take up 8% to 13%. The clonotype originates from an adult with an advanced solid tumor such as melanoma, head and neck, liver or kidney cancer. J is TRBJ2-5 and V is TRBV10-2; 9 bases align to TRBD1. The input for sequencing was CD4+ or CD8+ T cells sorted from blood, taken in a trial of the OX40 agonist ivuxolimab. CDR3 in amino acids: CASSRAGTGMKTQYF. CDR3 nucleotide sequence: TGCGCCAGCAGTCGAGCCGGGACAGGGATGAAAACCCAGTACTTC.